This entry is about one TCR beta chain. The sample is drawn from a study of blood T cell repertoires in COVID-19. Study at large: PBMCs, B-cell-depleted T cells, or T cells provided the cDNA or gDNA that made up the material.

Clones were sequenced by immunoSEQ multiplex PCR, and TCRdb holds only the in-frame ones, with some missing. Seen here are approximately 400,000 clones, more than 70% observed once, and the top ten hold 1.3%. The CDR3 runs to 16 residues. CDR1 is MGHRA and CDR2 is YSYEKL in the germline V gene. The trim removed 4 bases at V and 0 bases at J, leaving 8 bases unmatched. Participants were aged about 18 to 90 years, lived in over 20 US areas, and enrolled virtually. For recovered donors of Cohort 3, there were two negative PCRs, clearance, or symptom resolution. The genes are TRBV4-1 and TRBJ1-2; 7 bases match TRBD1. The sequence was obtained from a man between 25 and 39 years old who had recovered from COVID-19. The specimen sequenced was PBMCs or T cells enriched from blood (not recorded which). CDR3 coding DNA: TGCGCCAGCAGCCCGTACAGGGGCGAAGCTAACTATGGCTACACCTTC. Translating it yields CASSPYRGEANYGYTF.